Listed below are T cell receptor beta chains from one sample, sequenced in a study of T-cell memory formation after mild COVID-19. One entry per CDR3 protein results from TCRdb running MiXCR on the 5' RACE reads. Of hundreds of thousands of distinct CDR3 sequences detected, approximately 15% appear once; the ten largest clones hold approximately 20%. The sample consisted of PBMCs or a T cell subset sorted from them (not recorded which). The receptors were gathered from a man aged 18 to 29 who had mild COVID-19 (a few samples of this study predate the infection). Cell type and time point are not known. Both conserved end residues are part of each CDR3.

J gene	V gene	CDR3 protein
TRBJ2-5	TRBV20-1	CSAAQTETQYF
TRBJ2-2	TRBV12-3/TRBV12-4	CASIPGLESGELFF
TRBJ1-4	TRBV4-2	CASSQDRAYSATNEKLFF
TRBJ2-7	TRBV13	CASRRSLRGYEQYF
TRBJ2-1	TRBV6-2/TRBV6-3	CASSYSQRAGGEQFF
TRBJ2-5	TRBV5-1	CASSLDREGETQYF
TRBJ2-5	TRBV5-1	CASSRRQAGGQETQYF
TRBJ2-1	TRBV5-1	CASSALTSGGAREQFF
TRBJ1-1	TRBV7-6	CASSLTGGGPEAFF
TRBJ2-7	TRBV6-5	CASSLKPGQGGEQYF
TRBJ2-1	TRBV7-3	CASSLTLGVQQFF
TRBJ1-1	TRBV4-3	CASSLEWHANTEAFF
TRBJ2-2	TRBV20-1	CSALPWGAMNTGELFF